These 14 T cell receptor beta chains originate from one sample sequenced in a study of blood T cell repertoires in COVID-19. Here immunoSEQ multiplex PCR was the method, and the copy in TCRdb shows in-frame clones only, minus some. The data contain 93,000 or so clones, about four fifths of them singletons. What was sequenced was peripheral blood. The receptors here all came from a human donor in a cohort sampled during active COVID-19.

This chain joins TRBV19 and TRBJ1-4; 10 positions match TRBD1. Germline loops: CDR1 LNHDA, CDR2 SQIVND (reference sequence). The CDR3 spans 15 residues. The V gene end was trimmed by 5 bases and the J gene end by 5 bases; junction bases not matched to a gene: 5. CDR3 amino acids: CASSVDRGSNEKLFF. CDR3 DNA sequence: TGTGCCAGTAGTGTGGACAGGGGGTCGAATGAAAAACTGTTTTTT.

The gene calls are TRBV2 and TRBJ2-5, with TRBD1 identical over 7 bases. The CDR3 contains 14 residues. Germline CDR1 is SNHLY and CDR2 is FYNNEI. Germline trimming cut 3 bases from V and 3 bases from J; bases unmatched to any gene: 4. The CDR3 coding sequence is TGTGCCAGCAGTGACAGGGGGTCAAAAGAGACCCAGTACTTC. Its translation is CASSDRGSKETQYF.

V is TRBV30 and J is TRBJ1-6; D is unclear. V gave up 0 bases and J gave up 2 bases, with 11 bases separating them. The CDR3 covers 16 residues. Germline V gene lookup returns CDR1 GTSNPN and CDR2 SVGIG (reference sequence). This CDR3 reads CAWSVGPAAYNSPLHF. CDR3 nucleotides: TGTGCCTGGAGTGTTGGCCCAGCGGCCTATAATTCACCCCTCCACTTT.

This clone has a handful of counts. This chain links TRBV6-5 with TRBJ1-3, with D perhaps matching TRBD1 (6 bases). V was cut by 2 bases and J by 2 bases, with 13 bases left in between. The CDR3 length is 16 residues. The germline gives CDR1 MNHEY, CDR2 SVGAGI. This CDR3 is CASSYTRTVAGNTIYF. The CDR3 DNA follows: TGTGCCAGCAGTTACACCCGGACAGTCGCTGGAAACACCATATATTTT.

The gene calls are TRBV5-4 and TRBJ2-7, with D possibly TRBD2 on 5 matching bases. The CDR3 is 14 amino acids. Trimming took 2 bases from V and 2 from J, leaving 11 bases between them. From germline, CDR1 is SGHNT and CDR2 YYREEE (reference sequence). The CDR3 region is CASSFSGYAYEQYF. For the CDR3, the DNA is TGTGCCAGCAGCTTTTCGGGATACGCCTACGAGCAGTACTTC. The whole variable domain, remainder taken from reference TRBV5-4 and TRBJ2-7, is ETGVTQSPTHLIKTRGQQVTLRCSSQSGHNTVSWYQQALGQGPQFIFQYYREEENGRGNFPPRFSGLQFPNYSSELNVNALELDDSALYLCASSFSGYAYEQYFGPGTRLTVT.

This chain uses TRBV5-6 with TRBJ1-1; D perhaps matches TRBD1 (6 bases). Germline V gene sequence: CDR1 SGHDT, CDR2 YYEEEE. The CDR3 sequence is 13 residues long. V gave up 4 bases and J gave up 0 bases, with 7 bases separating them. CDR3: CASSRQVNTEAFF. CDR3 coding DNA: TGTGCCAGCAGCAGACAGGTGAACACTGAAGCTTTCTTT. The variable domain in full, with the rest retrieved from reference TRBV5-6 and TRBJ1-1, is DAGVTQSPTHLIKTRGQQVTLRCSPKSGHDTVSWYQQALGQGPQFIFQYYEEEERQRGNFPDRFSGHQFPNYSSELNVNALLLGDSALYLCASSRQVNTEAFFGQGTRLTVV.

This chain connects TRBV29-1 to TRBJ2-1; 12 bases are shared with TRBD2. The germline CDR1 and CDR2 sequences are SQVTM and ANQGSEA. Trimming cost V 6 bases and J 7 bases; bases outside gene matches: 7. The CDR3 has 14 residues. This CDR3 reads CSVVLAGGGNEQFF. CDR3 DNA sequence: TGCAGCGTCGTACTAGCGGGGGGAGGGAATGAGCAGTTCTTC.

The rearrangement uses TRBV27 and TRBJ1-2, with 7 bases identical to TRBD1. The CDR3 spans 13 residues. The germline gives CDR1 MNHEY, CDR2 SMNVEV (reference sequence). V shed 6 bases and J 5 bases; nucleotides not matched to a gene: 6. Here the CDR3 DNA reads TGTGCCAGCAGCAAAGGGGGCGGGTATGGCTACACCTTC. It codes for CASSKGGGYGYTF.

V and J are TRBV5-1 and TRBJ2-7, with 8 bases aligning to TRBD1. V lost 5 bases, J lost 6 bases, and 4 bases stayed unmatched. The germline V gene has CDR1 SGHRS and CDR2 YFSETQ. The CDR3 runs to 12 residues. For the CDR3, the DNA is TGCGCCAGCAGTCAGGGGGCATCCGAGCAGTACTTC. As protein: CASSQGASEQYF.

This chain links TRBV29-1 with TRBJ2-1; 8 nucleotides match TRBD1. The CDR3 length is 11 residues. Looked up from germline, CDR1 is SQVTM and CDR2 is ANQGSEA. Trimming cost V 8 bases and J 7 bases; bases outside gene matches: 4. This CDR3 is CSIRTGNEQFF. CDR3 sequence (DNA): TGCAGCATCCGGACAGGGAATGAGCAGTTCTTC.

This chain links TRBV10-3 with TRBJ1-1; 8 bases map to TRBD1. Germline CDR1 ENHRY, CDR2 SYGVKD. J gave up 4 bases and V 10 bases, and 8 bases lay outside the gene matches. The CDR3 is made up of 13 amino acids. Here the CDR3 reads CATRTGIFTEAFF. Here the CDR3 DNA reads TGTGCCACCAGGACAGGGATATTCACTGAAGCTTTCTTT.

The chain employs TRBV3-1 (or the pseudogene TRBV3-2) and TRBJ2-3, with 9 bases lining up with TRBD2. Unmatched junction bases numbered 3, after V lost 8 bases and J lost 0 bases. The CDR3 is 14 amino acids. The germline CDR1 and CDR2 sequences are LGHDT and YNNKEL (reference sequence). This chain's CDR3 is CASGSGGSTDTQYF. In nucleotides, the CDR3 is TGTGCCAGCGGAAGCGGGGGGAGCACAGATACGCAGTATTTT.

The chain has TRBV5-1 and TRBJ1-1; D might be TRBD1 (6 bases). The CDR3 has 14 amino acids. CDR1 is SGHRS, CDR2 YFSETQ, per germline. The V gene lost 4 bases and the J gene lost 8 bases, with 18 bases spanning the gap. The CDR3 sequence is CASSQIGQLSEAFF. The CDR3 region has the DNA TGCGCCAGCAGCCAGATCGGACAGCTATCCGAAGCTTTCTTT.

The chain couples TRBV30 to TRBJ2-5; 7 nucleotides line up with TRBD2. The CDR3 totals 14 residues. Germline loops: CDR1 GTSNPN, CDR2 SVGIG (reference sequence). The V and J ends lost 7 bases and 5 bases, in that order; junction bases with no gene match: 13. CDR3 amino acids: CAYQAGSWVETQYF. In nucleotides, the CDR3 is TGTGCCTATCAAGCGGGGAGCTGGGTGGAGACCCAGTACTTC.